These T cell receptor beta chains were read from a single sample in a study of neurological immune-mediated disorders. One entry per CDR3 protein, called by TCRdb with MiXCR from the 5' RACE reads. The sample has approximately 48,000 distinct CDR3 sequences; approximately 3% are singletons. The sample was PBMCs. These receptors were obtained from a woman aged 50 to 60 with multiple sclerosis. CDR3s include the opening cysteine and the closing phenylalanine or tryptophan. The D gene is left open where the match is weak. Expanded clones are given a class, and other clones once, few, many or no size at all.

j_call	clone_size	v_call	d_call	cdr3_aa	cdr3_nt
TRBJ2-1	many	TRBV20-1	TRBD1	CSARAGDRPLGDNEQFF	TGCAGTGCTAGAGCAGGGGACAGGCCACTCGGGGACAATGAGCAGTTCTTC
TRBJ1-1	many	TRBV14	-	CASSQGSTGRIEAFF	TGTGCCAGCAGCCAAGGGTCCACAGGGCGAATCGAAGCTTTCTTT
TRBJ1-3	many	TRBV5-1	-	CASSFDVSSGNTIYF	TGCGCCAGCAGCTTCGACGTCTCCTCTGGAAACACCATATATTTT
TRBJ1-6	many	TRBV10-2	-	CASQPYRDSPLHF	TGCGCCAGCCAACCTTACAGGGATTCACCCCTCCACTTT
TRBJ2-3	many	TRBV7-3	-	CASSLGGHGTDTQYF	TGTGCCAGCAGCTTGGGGGGACACGGCACAGATACGCAGTATTTT
TRBJ2-3	many	TRBV20-1	-	CSARVATRGTDTQYF	TGCAGTGCTAGAGTTGCGACTAGAGGCACAGATACGCAGTATTTT
TRBJ1-6	many	TRBV20-1	-	CSARDLAVYNSPLHF	TGCAGTGCTAGAGATCTGGCAGTCTATAATTCACCCCTCCACTTT
TRBJ2-1	many	TRBV5-1	TRBD2	CASSLDVLAGGNEQFF	TGCGCCAGCAGCTTGGATGTGCTAGCGGGAGGCAATGAGCAGTTCTTC
TRBJ2-1	many	TRBV20-1	TRBD2	CSGSGSGSTHEQFF	TGCAGTGGCTCGGGTAGCGGGAGCACACATGAGCAGTTCTTC
TRBJ1-4	many	TRBV5-1	-	CASSHPTGATNEKLFF	TGCGCCAGCAGCCACCCAACCGGAGCAACTAATGAAAAACTGTTTTTT
TRBJ2-7	many	TRBV9	-	CASSERVGSSYEQYF	TGTGCCAGCAGCGAGAGGGTGGGAAGCTCCTACGAGCAGTACTTC
TRBJ1-6	many	TRBV5-6	-	CASSLEGGGNSPLHF	TGTGCCAGCAGCCTCGAGGGGGGAGGTAATTCACCCCTCCACTTT
TRBJ2-2	-	TRBV7-6	-	CASSLLITGELFF	TGTGCCAGCAGCTTACTAATCACCGGGGAGCTGTTTTTT
TRBJ1-2	many	TRBV29-1	-	CSVRAAQSYGYTF	TGCAGCGTCCGGGCGGCGCAGTCCTATGGCTACACCTTC
TRBJ2-7	many	TRBV20-1	-	CSARGGLGRSSYEQYF	TGCAGTGCTAGAGGGGGTTTAGGGCGGTCCTCCTACGAGCAGTACTTC
TRBJ2-3	few	TRBV20-1	TRBD1	CSARDGRQGTNQPQYF	TGCAGTGCTAGAGATGGGAGACAGGGAACCAATCAGCCCCAGTATTTT
TRBJ2-3	many	TRBV5-1	TRBD2	CASSLGLAMTDTQYF	TGCGCCAGCAGCTTGGGACTAGCAATGACAGATACGCAGTATTTT
TRBJ1-2	many	TRBV27	-	CASRDPSYGYTF	TGTGCCAGCAGGGACCCGTCCTATGGCTACACCTTC
TRBJ1-4	-	TRBV7-6	TRBD1	CVSSPTGATTNEKLFF	TGTGTCAGCAGCCCCACAGGGGCCACAACTAATGAAAAACTGTTTTTT
TRBJ2-5	many	TRBV7-3	-	CASSLRPQETQYF	TGTGCCAGCAGCTTAAGGCCGCAAGAGACCCAGTACTTC
TRBJ1-5	many	TRBV18	-	CASSPLGGPSNQPQHF	TGTGCCAGCTCACCCTTGGGGGGGCCGAGCAATCAGCCCCAGCATTTT
TRBJ1-1	many	TRBV5-1	-	CASSPAETEAFF	TGCGCCAGCAGTCCAGCTGAGACTGAAGCTTTCTTT
TRBJ1-2	many	TRBV12-5	TRBD1	CASGLTGGHGYTF	TGTGCTAGTGGCCTGACAGGGGGCCATGGCTACACCTTC
TRBJ2-2	many	TRBV6-1	TRBD1	CASSRQGKTGELFF	TGTGCCAGCAGCCGACAGGGGAAGACCGGGGAGCTGTTTTTT
TRBJ2-1	many	TRBV5-1	TRBD1	CASSLRDSTYNEQFF	TGCGCCAGCAGCTTGCGGGACAGTACCTACAATGAGCAGTTCTTC
TRBJ1-1	many	TRBV5-1	-	CASSFRGAFFAEAFF	TGCGCCAGCAGCTTTCGGGGGGCGTTTTTCGCTGAAGCTTTCTTT
TRBJ1-2	many	TRBV20-1	TRBD1	CSARSRDRGLQNYGYTF	TGCAGTGCTAGATCTCGGGACAGGGGATTGCAAAACTATGGCTACACCTTC
TRBJ2-7	many	TRBV5-1	TRBD1	CASSRGGTGEQYF	TGCGCCAGCAGCCGAGGCGGGACAGGGGAACAGTACTTC
TRBJ2-7	-	TRBV7-7	TRBD2	CASSLLSGSSYEQYF	TGTGCTAGCAGCTTATTAAGCGGGAGCTCCTACGAGCAGTACTTC
TRBJ2-1	many	TRBV5-8	-	CASRLINEQFF	TGTGCCAGCAGACTAATCAATGAGCAGTTCTTC
TRBJ2-1	many	TRBV7-2	-	CASSSQGSSYNEQFF	TGTGCCAGCAGCTCTCAGGGGAGCTCCTACAATGAGCAGTTCTTC
TRBJ2-7	many	TRBV20-1	TRBD1	CSARSPGDRGSYEQYF	TGCAGTGCTAGATCGCCCGGGGACAGGGGATCGTACGAGCAGTACTTC
TRBJ2-1	many	TRBV7-7	TRBD2	CASSLRAGGYNEQFF	TGTGCTAGCAGCTTACGAGCGGGAGGCTACAATGAGCAGTTCTTC
TRBJ1-1	many	TRBV27	-	CASSPRKVANTEAFF	TGTGCCAGCAGTCCGAGAAAAGTCGCGAACACTGAAGCTTTCTTT
TRBJ1-5	many	TRBV16	-	CASSQSSGRDQPQHF	TGTGCCAGCAGCCAATCGTCAGGGCGGGATCAGCCCCAGCATTTT
TRBJ1-1	many	TRBV11-2	-	CASSLRLGTEAFF	TGTGCCAGCAGCTTAAGGTTGGGGACTGAAGCTTTCTTT
TRBJ2-6	many	TRBV10-3	-	CAISSGANVLTF	TGTGCCATCAGCTCTGGGGCCAACGTCCTGACTTTC
TRBJ2-5	many	TRBV5-1	TRBD2	CASSSLAGDEETQYF	TGCGCCAGCAGCTCACTTGCGGGGGACGAAGAGACCCAGTACTTC
TRBJ1-1	many	TRBV6-6	TRBD1	CASSRPGQGNTEAFF	TGTGCCAGCAGTAGGCCTGGACAGGGGAACACTGAAGCTTTCTTT
TRBJ1-3	many	TRBV11-2	-	CASSSKTGVGRHTIYF	TGTGCCAGCAGCTCGAAGACAGGAGTGGGGCGGCACACCATATATTTT
TRBJ1-5	-	TRBV2	TRBD1	CASRDRGLSNKTQHF	TGTGCCAGCCGGGACAGGGGGCTGAGCAATAAGACCCAGCATTTT
TRBJ1-5	many	TRBV29-1	-	CSVRTASGPQHF	TGCAGCGTTCGGACAGCCTCAGGGCCCCAGCATTTT
TRBJ2-3	many	TRBV20-1	-	CSALVGEFSTDTQYF	TGCAGTGCTCTCGTCGGGGAGTTTAGCACAGATACGCAGTATTTT
TRBJ2-7	many	TRBV21-1	-	CASSKVKRGSSYEQYF	TGTGCCAGCAGCAAAGTCAAGCGGGGCAGCTCCTACGAGCAGTACTTC
TRBJ2-3	many	TRBV7-2	-	CASSLDGASGTQYF	TGTGCCAGCAGCTTAGACGGGGCGTCGGGTACGCAGTATTTT
TRBJ2-6	many	TRBV5-1	-	CASSFGGSGANVLTF	TGCGCCAGCAGCTTCGGGGGCTCTGGGGCCAACGTCCTGACTTTC
TRBJ2-6	many	TRBV12-3/TRBV12-4	-	CASSHGQTGANVLTF	TGTGCCAGCAGCCACGGACAGACTGGGGCCAACGTCCTGACTTTC
TRBJ1-1	many	TRBV5-6	-	CASSLEGILGTEAFF	TGTGCCAGCAGCTTGGAAGGGATCCTCGGAACTGAAGCTTTCTTT
TRBJ2-5	many	TRBV5-1	TRBD1	CASSLAGDRVSQETQYF	TGCGCCAGCAGCTTGGCCGGGGACAGGGTGTCCCAAGAGACCCAGTACTTC
TRBJ1-2	many	TRBV5-1	-	CASSLVGVYGYTF	TGCGCCAGCAGCTTGGTTGGGGTCTATGGCTACACCTTC
TRBJ2-1	many	TRBV20-1	-	CSARRMLGEQFF	TGCAGTGCTAGACGGATGCTGGGTGAGCAGTTCTTC
TRBJ2-3	many	TRBV5-1	TRBD2	CASSLNPAGTLDTQYF	TGCGCCAGCAGCTTGAACCCAGCGGGGACCTTAGATACGCAGTATTTT
TRBJ1-2	many	TRBV5-1	-	CASSLGTETRAIYGYTF	TGCGCCAGCAGCTTGGGGACCGAGACCAGGGCGATTTATGGCTACACCTTC
TRBJ2-1	-	TRBV18	TRBD2	CASSPGTSGRLEQFF	TGTGCCAGCTCACCAGGGACTAGCGGGCGCTTGGAGCAGTTCTTC
TRBJ2-2	many	TRBV12-3/TRBV12-4	-	CASSRLGSTGELFF	TGTGCCAGCAGCCGGCTCGGGAGCACCGGGGAGCTGTTTTTT
TRBJ2-1	many	TRBV20-1	TRBD2	CSATSGRVGNEQFF	TGCAGTGCTACGAGCGGGAGGGTAGGCAATGAGCAGTTCTTC
TRBJ1-2	many	TRBV19	TRBD1	CASKIRDSNNYGYTF	TGTGCCAGTAAAATAAGGGACAGCAATAACTATGGCTACACCTTC
TRBJ1-1	many	TRBV30	-	CAWSQWSRVTEAFF	TGTGCCTGGAGCCAATGGTCCAGAGTAACTGAAGCTTTCTTT
TRBJ1-1	many	TRBV20-1	TRBD1	CSARFDRGLTEAFF	TGCAGTGCTAGATTCGACAGGGGGTTGACTGAAGCTTTCTTT
TRBJ2-3	many	TRBV5-1	TRBD1	CASSWAGGGEDTQYF	TGCGCCAGCAGCTGGGCAGGGGGCGGGGAAGATACGCAGTATTTT